This TCR beta chain originates from a study of prognosis after radiotherapy for stage I lung cancer. About the research overall: Alongside stereotactic body radiotherapy, concurrent therapy was given to no patient.

The table lists this clonotype with many counts. CDR3 length: 15 residues. Germline V CDR1 and CDR2: MDHEN, SYDVKM. V lost 4 bases to trimming and J lost 2 bases, with 14 bases between them. Every patient was node-negative on CT and PET/CT and lacked prior chemotherapy, radiotherapy or other malignancies. Genomic DNA was subjected to two-round multiplex PCR for amplification of TCR beta CDR3. Primers were specific to each TRBV and TRBJ gene in first-round PCR. MiXCR was run by TCRdb on the multiplex PCR reads, yielding one entry per CDR3 protein. The sample shows about 25,000 distinct CDR3 sequences, under 40% of them seen only once.

V and J are TRBV28 and TRBJ1-2, with D maybe TRBD1 (6 bases). The source of this sequence is a donor aged 50 or older with non-small cell lung cancer. Material: PBMCs, obtained before or after stereotactic body radiation therapy (not recorded which). The CDR3 loop reads CASSSGGGRNYGYTF. The CDR3 DNA follows: TGTGCCAGCAGTTCGGGAGGGGGGCGGAACTATGGCTACACCTTC.